Presented here are 17 T cell receptor beta chains from one specimen sequenced in a study of T cell responses to AZD1222 COVID-19 vaccine. Profiled with immunoSEQ multiplex PCR; TCRdb holds only in-frame clones, not every one. Of approximately 130,000 clones listed, roughly nine tenths were seen once; the top ten hold approximately 27%. Sequencing was performed on peripheral blood, taken on day 0 of AZD1222 vaccination. Source of these receptors: an adult in good health.

The chain couples TRBV2 to TRBJ1-5, with D tentatively TRBD1 (6 bases). Germline lookup yields CDR1 SNHLY and CDR2 FYNNEI. The V end was cut by 4 bases, the J end by 2 bases, with 18 bases between. This CDR3 has 17 residues. The chain's CDR3 is CASSGQAANFGNQPQHF. As DNA, the CDR3 is TGTGCCAGCAGTGGACAGGCAGCTAATTTCGGCAATCAGCCCCAGCATTTT.

This clone appeared a single time. This chain links TRBV7-9 with TRBJ2-7; 9 bases map to TRBD1. The length of the CDR3 is 14 residues. Trimming cost V 3 bases and J 3 bases; bases outside gene matches: 3. CDR1 is SEHNR, CDR2 FQNEAQ, per germline (reference sequence). The CDR3: CASSLTGGNYEQYF. The CDR3 nucleotides read TGTGCCAGCAGCTTGACAGGGGGGAACTACGAGCAGTACTTC.

This clone has more than one count but fewer than ten. The chain uses TRBV9 and TRBJ2-1; D might be TRBD1 (6 bases). The CDR3 spans 18 residues. Trimming shortened V by 4 bases and J by 1 base, and 21 bases separated the two germline ends. In germline, CDR1 is SGDLS, CDR2 YYNGEE. The CDR3, as DNA: TGTGCCAGCAGCCCTCAGGAGGCTGGGGGCCGATCCTACAATGAGCAGTTCTTC. It codes for CASSPQEAGGRSYNEQFF.

The chain has TRBV12-3 or TRBV12-4 and TRBJ1-1; D gene uncertain. This CDR3 contains 12 residues. Trimming removed 5 bases from V and 5 bases from J, with 9 bases in between. CDR3 in amino acids: CASSHSGTEAFF. The CDR3 nucleotides read TGTGCCAGCAGTCACTCTGGGACTGAAGCTTTCTTT.

This chain joins TRBV6-5 and TRBJ2-1, with D possibly matching TRBD1 (5 bases). Germline CDR1 is MNHEY and CDR2 is SVGAGI. CDR3 length: 15 residues. Trimming cost V 2 bases and J 9 bases, with 17 bases left between them. CDR3 sequence: CASSYLRAEGVEQFF. CDR3 bases: TGTGCCAGCAGTTACCTCCGCGCCGAAGGGGTTGAGCAGTTCTTC.

The chain is built from TRBV2 and TRBJ2-7, with D maybe TRBD1 (5 bases). V was pared by 2 bases and J by 0 bases, with 8 bases between. CDR3 length: 14 amino acids. In germline, CDR1 is SNHLY, CDR2 FYNNEI. The CDR3 region is CASSEQGGSYEQYF. The CDR3 nucleotides are TGTGCCAGCAGTGAACAGGGCGGCTCCTACGAGCAGTACTTC. Based on the CDR3 plus reference TRBV2 and TRBJ2-7, the full variable domain is EPEVTQTPSHQVTQMGQEVILRCVPISNHLYFYWYRQILGQKVEFLVSFYNNEISEKSEIFDDQFSVERPDGSNFTLKIRSTKLEDSAMYFCASSEQGGSYEQYFGPGTRLTVT.

The J gene is TRBJ1-2, the V gene TRBV2; D is uncertain. Per the germline V gene, CDR1 is SNHLY and CDR2 is FYNNEI. The CDR3 has 16 residues. With 3 bases removed from V and 6 bases from J, the gap between germline ends came to 20 bases. The CDR3 is CASSDRTVGLANGYTF. Here the CDR3 DNA reads TGTGCCAGCAGTGACAGAACCGTCGGGCTGGCGAATGGCTACACCTTC.

This rearrangement joins TRBV3-1 (or the pseudogene TRBV3-2) to TRBJ1-6; TRBD1 matches at 7 bases. V dropped 3 bases and J dropped 6; count of bases not matched to a gene: 2. Germline CDR1 reads LGHDT; CDR2 reads YNNKEL (reference sequence). The CDR3 runs to 14 residues. Here the CDR3 DNA reads TGTGCCAGCAGCCATTCAGGGGGTAATTCACCCCTCCACTTT. Its translation: CASSHSGGNSPLHF.

The chain recombines TRBV20-1 with TRBJ2-7; D could derive from TRBD1 or TRBD2 (5 bases each). Germline CDR1 is DFQATT and CDR2 is SNEGSKA (reference sequence). V lost 3 bases and J lost 4, with 19 bases in between. The CDR3 consists of 15 residues. This chain's CDR3 is CSASAEPGRWYEQYF. In nucleotides, the CDR3 is TGCAGTGCTAGTGCTGAGCCGGGACGGTGGTACGAGCAGTACTTC.

The chain couples TRBV7-2 to TRBJ2-2, with 7 nucleotides matching TRBD1. This CDR3 comprises 13 residues. The germline V gene has CDR1 SGHTA and CDR2 FQGNSA. Unmatched junction bases numbered 5, after V lost 5 bases and J lost 8 bases. Here the CDR3 reads CASSRRQGGELFF. In nucleotides, the CDR3 is TGTGCCAGCAGCAGACGACAGGGAGGGGAGCTGTTTTTT.

The chain uses TRBV7-2 and TRBJ1-4; weak D call: TRBD1 (6 bases). The CDR3 spans 14 residues. The V gene's germline CDR1 is SGHTA and CDR2 FQGNSA. V shed 0 bases and J shed 8 bases, with 10 bases lying between them. The CDR3 loop reads CASSLAGGPEKLFF. CDR3 bases: TGTGCCAGCAGCTTAGCGGGGGGGCCAGAAAAACTGTTTTTT. Full variable domain (missing parts from reference TRBV7-2 and TRBJ1-4): GAGVSQSPSNKVTEKGKDVELRCDPISGHTALYWYRQSLGQGLEFLIYFQGNSAPDKSGLPSDRFSAERTGGSVSTLTIQRTQQEDSAVYLCASSLAGGPEKLFFGSGTQLSVL.

This clone was picked up one time. This chain links TRBV5-1 with TRBJ1-2; tentatively, D is TRBD1 (5 bases). V lost 0 bases and J lost 3, with 6 bases in between. The CDR3 runs to 13 residues. Germline V gives CDR1 SGHRS, CDR2 YFSETQ. CDR3 coding DNA: TGCGCCAGCAGCTTGGGACAGCACTATGGCTACACCTTC. It is translated as CASSLGQHYGYTF.

The chain employs TRBV10-2 and TRBJ2-3; 9 nucleotides line up with TRBD1. CDR3 size: 11 residues. Germline V gene lookup returns CDR1 WSHSY and CDR2 SAAADI. With V trimmed by 7 bases and J by 14 bases, 7 bases remained unmatched. The CDR3 loop is CASKDRGPGYF. In nucleotides, the CDR3 is TGCGCCAGCAAGGACAGGGGACCGGGGTATTTT.

The chain has TRBV11-1 and TRBJ2-1; TRBD2 matches 8 bases. After removal of 7 bases from V and 0 bases from J, the junction contained 8 bases not matched to a gene. Germline CDR1 SGHAT, CDR2 FQDESV (reference sequence). The CDR3 is 16 amino acids. CDR3 bases: TGTGCCAGCACCCTAGCGGGTACCCGCTCCTACAATGAGCAGTTCTTC. Translating gives CASTLAGTRSYNEQFF.

The gene calls are TRBV28 and TRBJ2-3; no clear D gene. The CDR3 is 13 residues long. The germline gives CDR1 MDHEN, CDR2 SYDVKM. Trimming shortened V by 5 bases and J by 0 bases, and 6 bases separated the two germline ends. The chain's CDR3 is CASSTPSTDTQYF. CDR3 DNA: TGTGCCAGCAGTACACCTAGCACAGATACGCAGTATTTT. The full variable domain, with the rest looked up from reference TRBV28 and TRBJ2-3, is DVKVTQSSRYLVKRTGEKVFLECVQDMDHENMFWYRQDPGLGLRLIYFSYDVKMKEKGDIPEGYSVSREKKERFSLILESASTNQTSMYLCASSTPSTDTQYFGPGTRLTVL.

The V call is TRBV7-2, the J call TRBJ1-6; unclear D gene. Trimming removed 6 bases at V and 6 bases at J, with 12 bases between. The CDR3 runs 14 residues. Germline lookup yields CDR1 SGHTA and CDR2 FQGNSA. The DNA for the CDR3 is TGTGCCAGCAGGGGCCTCATACCTAATTCACCCCTCCACTTT. It is translated as CASRGLIPNSPLHF.

J is TRBJ1-5 and V is TRBV7-2; 7 nucleotides match TRBD1. The germline CDR1 and CDR2 sequences are SGHTA and FQGNSA. After removal of 6 bases from V and 2 bases from J, the junction contained 1 base not matched to a gene. The CDR3 is 13 amino acids. CDR3 amino acids: CASRQGGNQPQHF. The CDR3 DNA is TGTGCCAGCAGGCAGGGGGGCAATCAGCCCCAGCATTTT.